Detailed here is one T cell receptor (beta chain). This receptor's antigen is unknown. No much larger clone is present one base from it, and per-base qualities are unavailable. This sample stems from a study of T cell responses to AZD1222 COVID-19 vaccine (dated by TCRdb to the early 2020s). Looking at the study overall: Because spike-specific TCR depth and breadth did not differ between the two schedules, AZD1222 recipients who got a second dose at roughly 4 weeks were pooled with those who got a second dose at roughly 12 weeks. TCR sequencing was performed for about 240 trial participants, of whom some 200 were given two doses of AZD1222 and about 25 were given two doses of MenACWY control vaccine. Enrollment into the trials was organized by age into subgroups of 18-55, 56-69 and 70-plus years, and those subgroups contained about 160, 30 and 59 TCR-sequenced participants, respectively.

From its cysteine to its phenylalanine, the CDR3 spans 16 amino acids. CDR3 DNA only is kept here, 48 bases in frame from base 1. Trimming accounts for 5 bases at V and 4 bases at J, while the number of junction bases matched to no gene is 10. CDR1 and CDR2 are drawn from the germline V gene (reference sequence): PRHDT, FYEKMQ. The sample's time point label, decoded: baseline before first vaccination. Vaccinee samples were obtained from the UK trials COV001 and COV002, which included a single-blind randomized controlled phase 2/3 trial of AZD1222 (ChAdOx1 nCoV-19) in healthy adults. For TCRbeta chain sequencing, PBMC samples were collected from trial participants at day 0 and at day 28 after the second dose. The paper as a whole reports these results and caveats: Participants were mostly white British and included more females than males, and it was suggested by the authors that clonal diversity may have been underestimated. Conclusions about previously exposed vaccinees are limited, since just five or six AZD1222 recipients were seropositive for SARS-CoV-2 at baseline. Nearly half of unique spike-specific TCRs reportedly recognized epitopes outside regions mutated in the B.1.351 and B.1.1.7 variants. The vaccine-associated CD4 TCRs covered the entire spike protein, and the dominant responses fell in regions 160-218 and 743-854. After two AZD1222 doses, both the breadth and the depth of spike-specific TCRs were significantly higher than at day 0 and than in MenACWY recipients. Because no day 14 peak-response samples were available, repertoires were characterized only after the peak T cell response. In the small 56-69-year group, the increase in depth fell short of significance, most likely because of low power.

The CDR3 regions of human TCRbeta chains were analyzed by immunosequencing. In the source study's methods: TCRs in the repertoires were matched against a reference library of SARS-CoV-2-specific TCRs that had been generated with the MIRA antigen-specificity platform. Breadth meant the fraction of unique TCRs that were SARS-CoV-2-associated, whereas depth meant the fraction of total T cells that were SARS-CoV-2-associated. Using the MIRA data, each spike-specific TCR was mapped to the spike region that the TCR reacts to and placed in a CD4 or CD8 class. Log10-transformed breadth and depth values were compared by one-way ANOVA with Sidak's multiple comparisons tests. Held by TCRdb, this immuneACCESS table contains in-frame sequences only and omits some clones. Under half of the omission traces to an unresolved V gene where checked; the cause of the rest is unknown. V, J and clone size are those of that table, while D and trimming were read from the DNA. The sample records 110,000 to 150,000 clones, just over 90% of which are singletons. The ten most abundant clones make up about 9% of the sample.

The source is an adult in good health. Sequenced material: peripheral blood, taken on day 0 of AZD1222 vaccination. The chain uses TRBV13 and TRBJ1-1, with 10 bases in between that match TRBD1. The DNA is as follows: TGTGCCAGCAGCGCAATGGGACAGGGGCGGCGCACTGAAGCTTTCTTT. This gives the protein CASSAMGQGRRTEAFF.